This T cell receptor beta chain was identified in a study of T cells after yellow fever vaccination. One entry per CDR3 protein, called by TCRdb with MiXCR from the 5' RACE reads. Here the sample spans 340,000 or so distinct CDR3 sequences, approximately 12% being singletons. This CDR3 region has 15 residues. Per the germline V gene, CDR1 is SGHNT and CDR2 is YENEEA. V was clipped by 3 bases and J by 5 bases; unmatched bases: 6. Sequencing used CD4+ T cells sorted from PBMCs, obtained 15 days after the yellow fever booster vaccination. The chain carries TRBV11-3 and TRBJ2-1; TRBD2 matches at 8 bases. The clonotype originates from a man aged 18 to 35 who received the YFV17D yellow fever vaccine. This CDR3 reads CASSLGTSRNNEQFF. As DNA, the CDR3 is TGTGCCAGCAGCTTGGGGACTAGTCGGAACAATGAGCAGTTCTTC.